This T cell receptor beta chain was found in a study of memory CD4+ T cells and cytomegalovirus serostatus. The CDR3 length is 17 residues. V was trimmed by 0 bases and J by 3 bases, leaving 18 bases between them. Germline-derived CDR1 and CDR2 are MGHRA and YSYEKL. Comments on this clone: Its antigen is as yet unknown.

Single viable CD3+CD4+CD8-CD45RO+ cells were sorted as the memory CD4+ T cells. Serum IgG to CMV pp150, pp28, p38 and p52 defined serostatus. CD4+ T cells were isolated by positive magnetic selection. General study results and limits: Of 150 to 200 reported CMV TCRbeta sequences, roughly 67 were found in memory CD4+ repertoires.

The repertoire was sequenced with immunoSEQ multiplex PCR; TCRdb's copy has only in-frame clones and lacks some. The table shows some 60,000 clones, with 70% to 80% occurring only once. The sequence derives from an adult in good health and CMV-seropositive. The sample consisted of memory CD4+ T cells from blood. V usage is TRBV4-1 and J usage is TRBJ2-7; D may be TRBD1 or TRBD2 (5 bases each). CDR3 nucleotides: TGCGCCAGCAGCCAAGAGGGCGGACGGGACGGATACTACGAGCAGTACTTC. This translates into CASSQEGGRDGYYEQYF.